This TCR beta chain emerged from a study of T cell repertoires in cytomegalovirus infection. As for this clonotype: Its antigen is still unknown.

The germline V and J ends were trimmed by 5 bases and 7 bases, with 24 bases remaining between them. Per germline, CDR1 SEHNR and CDR2 FQNEAQ (reference sequence). The CDR3 sequence is 17 residues long. TCRdb reprocessed the reads via MiXCR and lists one record per CDR3 protein. The table records some 900,000 distinct CDR3 sequences, approximately 30% of them present only once. This TCR was recovered from a human donor in good health (CMV status not recorded). Some clones in this sample may be carry-over from other donors' samples. Sequenced material: cultured CD8+ T cells from PBMCs, taken from culture after CMV antigen stimulation. The V and J genes are TRBV7-9 and TRBJ2-1; D is perhaps TRBD1 or TRBD2 (6 bases each). The chain's CDR3 is CASSPGGGQGVWNEQFF. The CDR3 nucleotides read TGTGCCAGCAGCCCCGGGGGCGGGCAGGGTGTGTGGAATGAGCAGTTCTTC.